Shown below are 27 T cell receptor beta chains from a single sample sequenced in a study of T-cell reconstitution after alpha-beta-depleted transplantation in children. Unique molecular identifiers featured in how the TCRbeta library was prepared. TCRdb ran MiXCR on the PCR reads and lists one entry per CDR3 protein. The profile shows around 580,000 distinct CDR3 sequences, 23% of them singletons. This specimen was PBMCs, mostly from graft donor cells, taken 360 days after TCRalphabeta/CD19-depleted stem cell transplant. The receptor set was obtained from a boy under two years old who had a stem cell transplant for acute myeloid leukemia, so the T cells may come from the graft donor.

The V and J genes are TRBV12-3 or TRBV12-4 and TRBJ1-2; D gene ambiguous. The CDR3 sequence is 13 residues long. The ends were cut back, 4 bases at V and 4 bases at J, with 10 bases in the middle. The CDR3 DNA follows: TGTGCCAGCAGTTATCTCCGGGGCTATGGCTACACCTTC. Translated: CASSYLRGYGYTF.

The chain combines TRBV5-5 with TRBJ2-2; no clear D gene. The CDR3 consists of 14 residues. Trimming pared 1 base from V and 3 bases from J, leaving 7 bases between. CDR1 and CDR2 (germline): SGHKS, YYEKEE (reference sequence). DNA of the CDR3: TGTGCCAGCAGCTTGTGGACCGACACCGGGGAGCTGTTTTTT. This gives the protein CASSLWTDTGELFF.

CDR3 DNA sequence: TGCAGGGACTCTTGGCAGGGAAAGACTGAAGCTTTCTTT. This translates into CRDSWQGKTEAFF. This chain joins TRBV20-1 and TRBJ1-1; tentatively, D is TRBD1 (5 bases). CDR1 DFQATT and CDR2 SNEGSKA come from the germline V gene (reference sequence). The CDR3 contains 13 residues.

This CDR3 is CASSPAFVAKNIQYF. The CDR3 DNA reads as TGTGCCAGCAGCCCAGCATTTGTAGCCAAAAACATTCAGTACTTC. V and J are TRBV13 and TRBJ2-4; no clear D. This CDR3 is built from 15 residues. Trimming removed 5 bases from V and 0 bases from J, with 11 bases in between. CDR1 is PRHDT, CDR2 FYEKMQ, per germline (reference sequence). Full variable domain (remainder filled in from reference TRBV13 and TRBJ2-4): AAGVIQSPRHLIKEKRETATLKCYPIPRHDTVYWYQQGPGQDPQFLISFYEKMQSDKGSIPDRFSAQQFSDYHSELNMSSLELGDSALYFCASSPAFVAKNIQYFGAGTRLSVL.

In its sample, this clonotype was seen a few times. This chain links TRBV25-1 with TRBJ2-3, with 9 bases that match TRBD1. CDR1 is MGHDK, CDR2 SYGVNS, per germline. The CDR3 sequence is 17 residues long. The V and J ends lost 1 base and 2 bases, in that order; junction bases with no gene match: 7. Here the CDR3 reads CASSELEGTGYTDTQYF. Written as DNA, the CDR3 is TGTGCCAGCAGTGAATTGGAAGGGACAGGGTACACAGATACGCAGTATTTT. The variable domain in full, completed from reference TRBV25-1 and TRBJ2-3, reads EADIYQTPRYLVIGTGKKITLECSQTMGHDKMYWYQQDPGMELHLIHYSYGVNSTEKGDLSSESTVSRIRTEHFPLTLESARPSHTSQYLCASSELEGTGYTDTQYFGPGTRLTVL.

The rearrangement joins TRBV24-1 to TRBJ2-5; possibly TRBD1 or TRBD2 for D (5 bases each). Deletions cut 1 base from V and 1 base from J, with 12 bases between. The germline gives CDR1 KGHDR, CDR2 SFDVKD. The CDR3 is made up of 16 amino acids. The DNA of the CDR3 is TGTGCCACCAGTGATTTTCCACGGGACGGCCAAGAGACCCAGTACTTC. Translated: CATSDFPRDGQETQYF.

CDR3 protein: CSASGDRAYGYTF. CDR3 bases: TGCAGTGCTAGTGGGGACAGGGCCTATGGCTACACCTTC. The rearrangement uses TRBV20-1 and TRBJ1-2, with 9 bases aligning to TRBD1. V was pared by 3 bases and J by 4 bases, with 3 bases of the junction left unmatched. The CDR3 consists of 13 residues. Germline V gives CDR1 DFQATT, CDR2 SNEGSKA (reference sequence).

The CDR3: CASSSWDRPSYEQYV. The CDR3 nucleotides are TGCGCCAGCAGCAGCTGGGACAGGCCTTCCTACGAGCAGTACGTC. The genes are TRBV5-1 and TRBJ2-7; 8 nucleotides agree with TRBD1. This CDR3 is 15 amino acids long. Trimming removed 4 bases from V and 1 base from J; junction bases left unmatched: 7. CDR1 is SGHRS and CDR2 is YFSETQ in the germline V gene.

The chain employs TRBV7-2 and TRBJ2-2; the match to TRBD2 covers 8 bases. There are 16 residues in the CDR3. V was pared by 8 bases and J by 4 bases, with 12 bases of the junction left unmatched. CDR1 SGHTA and CDR2 FQGNSA come from the germline V gene. The CDR3 nucleotides read TGTGCCAGCTCGATAGCGGGGTCATTGGGCACCGGGGAGCTGTTTTTT. Its translation: CASSIAGSLGTGELFF.

This clonotype was picked up a small number of times. V is TRBV12-3 or TRBV12-4 and J is TRBJ2-5; D gene ambiguous. This CDR3 is built from 13 residues. The V end lost 6 bases, the J end lost 3 bases, and 11 bases lay between the germline ends. CDR3 amino acids: CASSHPAKETQYF. CDR3 nucleotides: TGTGCCAGCAGCCACCCCGCTAAAGAGACCCAGTACTTC.

In this sample, this clonotype turned up a few times. The rearrangement joins TRBV7-2 to TRBJ2-1; D is possibly TRBD1 (6 bases). Germline loops: CDR1 SGHTA, CDR2 FQGNSA. With 2 bases removed from V and 6 bases from J, the gap between germline ends came to 8 bases. CDR3 length: 13 amino acids. CDR3 sequence: CASSLYRVNEQFF. The CDR3 coding sequence is TGTGCCAGCAGCTTATACAGGGTCAATGAGCAGTTCTTC.

J is TRBJ2-7 and V is TRBV10-3; D is possibly TRBD1 (6 bases). Germline V gene data show CDR1 as ENHRY and CDR2 as SYGVKD. V was clipped by 2 bases and J by 3 bases, with 11 bases between them. The CDR3 is 14 residues long. The CDR3 protein is CAISEGRDIYEQYV. CDR3 nucleotide sequence: TGTGCCATCAGTGAGGGCCGGGACATCTACGAGCAGTACGTC.

The rearrangement joins TRBV20-1 to TRBJ2-1; TRBD2 agrees at 9 bases. V lost 2 bases and J lost 8; bases outside the gene matches: 10. Germline V gene lookup returns CDR1 DFQATT and CDR2 SNEGSKA (reference sequence). The CDR3 has 15 amino acids. CDR3 coding DNA: TGCAGTGCTAGACGTACCGGGACTAGCAACCATGAGCAGTTCTTC. It specifies CSARRTGTSNHEQFF.

This clonotype has at least ten counts. The rearrangement uses TRBV20-1 and TRBJ1-6, with TRBD1 as a possible D gene (5 bases). Germline V gene lookup returns CDR1 DFQATT and CDR2 SNEGSKA (reference sequence). This CDR3 is built from 16 residues. The V and J ends lost 1 base and 5 bases respectively, with 15 bases between them. CDR3 DNA sequence: TGCAGTGCTAGAGGAGTATTGGGCAGGGATAATTCACCCCTCCACTTT. Encoded protein: CSARGVLGRDNSPLHF.

Ten or more counts support this clonotype. The chain joins TRBV7-2 to TRBJ2-1, with 11 positions matching TRBD2. Germline V lookup: CDR1 SGHTA, CDR2 FQGNSA. V lost 5 bases to trimming and J lost 4 bases; unmatched junction nucleotides: 7. CDR3 size: 16 residues. The DNA of the CDR3 is TGTGCCAGCAGCCAGACTAGCGGGGTAGGTTACAATGAGCAGTTCTTC. It codes for CASSQTSGVGYNEQFF. The whole variable domain, filled in from reference TRBV7-2 and TRBJ2-1, reads GAGVSQSPSNKVTEKGKDVELRCDPISGHTALYWYRQSLGQGLEFLIYFQGNSAPDKSGLPSDRFSAERTGGSVSTLTIQRTQQEDSAVYLCASSQTSGVGYNEQFFGPGTRLTVL.

The chain carries TRBV20-1 and TRBJ2-7; 7 nucleotides align to TRBD1. V was clipped by 0 bases and J by 5 bases; unmatched bases: 4. Germline loops: CDR1 DFQATT, CDR2 SNEGSKA (reference sequence). The CDR3 totals 13 residues. CDR3 coding DNA: TGCAGTGCTAGAGATCGAGGGGGCCACGAGCAGTACTTC. It yields the protein CSARDRGGHEQYF.

This clonotype was seen many times. The V and J genes are TRBV20-1 and TRBJ1-1; tentative D call: TRBD1 (6 bases). The V gene's germline CDR1 is DFQATT and CDR2 SNEGSKA (reference sequence). V lost 0 bases to trimming and J lost 8 bases, with 19 bases between them. CDR3 length: 15 residues. The CDR3 sequence is CSARERGIARGEAFF. For the CDR3, the DNA is TGCAGTGCTAGAGAGCGGGGCATAGCTAGGGGGGAAGCTTTCTTT.

This clonotype appeared many times. The rearrangement uses TRBV6-5 and TRBJ1-2; D uncertain. The CDR3 loop spans 13 amino acids. Germline V gene data show CDR1 as MNHEY and CDR2 as SVGAGI. With 6 bases removed from V and 5 bases from J, the gap between germline ends came to 13 bases. This CDR3 reads CASRVQSEYGYTF. The CDR3 bases are TGTGCCAGCAGGGTCCAATCGGAGTATGGCTACACCTTC.

The J gene is TRBJ2-1, the V gene TRBV6-1; 9 nucleotides line up with TRBD2. Germline V CDR1 and CDR2: MNHNS, SASEGT. V lost 7 bases, J lost 7 bases, and 17 bases stayed unmatched. There are 17 residues in the CDR3. This CDR3 reads CASKEGVGAGGYNEQFF. CDR3 nucleotide sequence: TGTGCCAGCAAGGAAGGTGTAGGAGCGGGGGGCTATAATGAGCAGTTCTTC.

This rearrangement joins TRBV4-3 to TRBJ2-7; 7 nucleotides align to TRBD1. V was pared by 1 base and J by 1 base, with 7 bases of the junction left unmatched. CDR3 length: 16 amino acids. Germline CDR1 reads LGHNA; CDR2 reads YSLEER. The CDR3 DNA sequence: TGCGCCAGCAGCCAAGCCCGGACAGGATTTTCCTACGAGCAGTACTTC. This encodes CASSQARTGFSYEQYF.

This clonotype was counted many times. V and J are TRBV7-2 and TRBJ2-1; weak D call: TRBD1 (5 bases). Trimming left V 5 bases short and J 14 bases short, with 16 bases between. This CDR3 is built from 12 residues. The V gene's germline CDR1 is SGHTA and CDR2 FQGNSA. The CDR3: CASSPAGSYEFF. The CDR3 region has the DNA TGTGCCAGCAGCCCCGCAGGGTCGTACGAGTTCTTC.

The chain employs TRBV28 and TRBJ1-3; tentative D call: TRBD1 (5 bases). Germline lookup yields CDR1 MDHEN and CDR2 SYDVKM. V was pared by 2 bases and J by 0 bases, with 8 bases between. This CDR3 contains 15 residues. The CDR3 is CASSLGGLSGNTIYF. CDR3 bases: TGTGCCAGCAGTTTAGGGGGTCTCTCTGGAAACACCATATATTTT.

V is TRBV20-1 and J is TRBJ1-1; 7 bases are shared with TRBD1. Trimming removed 5 bases from V and 5 bases from J; junction bases left unmatched: 5. CDR3 length: 12 amino acids. Germline loops: CDR1 DFQATT, CDR2 SNEGSKA (reference sequence). The CDR3 nucleotides read TGCAGTGCTCCGACAGGGTATACTGAAGCTTTCTTT. Translating gives CSAPTGYTEAFF.

This clonotype was recorded at least ten times. J is TRBJ2-7 and V is TRBV29-1, with a weak D call TRBD1 (6 bases). Trimming took off 1 base at V and 4 bases at J, with 20 bases between the two ends. The CDR3 is 16 residues long. Looked up from germline, CDR1 is SQVTM and CDR2 is ANQGSEA. Here the CDR3 DNA reads TGCAGCGTTGAAGTCTGGCGTATGGGGGCTCGTTACGAGCAGTACTTC. Its protein product is CSVEVWRMGARYEQYF.

This clonotype was found many times. The V call is TRBV4-1, the J call TRBJ1-6; the D is unclear. CDR1 and CDR2 from the germline V gene are MGHRA and YSYEKL. The V end was cut by 0 bases, the J end by 6 bases, with 15 bases between. The CDR3 spans 17 residues. The CDR3 loop is CASSQDRGSTSNSPLHF. CDR3 nucleotides: TGCGCCAGCAGCCAAGATCGGGGTAGTACATCTAATTCACCCCTCCACTTT.

This clonotype was detected ten times or more. The rearrangement links TRBV20-1 to TRBJ2-5; TRBD1 agrees at 7 bases. From germline, CDR1 is DFQATT and CDR2 SNEGSKA (reference sequence). Trimming cost V 3 bases and J 4 bases; bases outside gene matches: 17. CDR3 size: 17 residues. CDR3 amino acids: CSARDSMRGTVRETQYF. The CDR3 region has the DNA TGCAGTGCTAGGGATAGCATGAGGGGGACAGTGAGAGAGACCCAGTACTTC.

This clonotype was seen more than once but under ten times. The chain uses TRBV6-5 and TRBJ1-3, with D uncertain. Trimming cost V 5 bases and J 5 bases, with 4 bases left between them. CDR3 length: 11 residues. CDR1 is MNHEY and CDR2 is SVGAGI in the germline V gene. Here the CDR3 reads CASSGRNTIYF. CDR3 DNA sequence: TGTGCCAGCAGTGGTCGAAACACCATATATTTT.